This T cell receptor beta chain was identified during a study of cytomegalovirus exposure and HLA in healthy donors. Primers included in the PCR were 60 Vbeta and 13 Jbeta primers. Clones were read by immunoSEQ multiplex PCR, and TCRdb kept only the in-frame ones, dropping some. The sample records over 150,000 clones, around 83% being singletons. There are 13 residues in the CDR3. Looked up from germline, CDR1 is ENHRY and CDR2 is SYGVKD. J lost 4 bases, V lost 8 bases, and 1 base had no gene match. This clonotype was sampled from a woman in her forties or fifties in good health and CMV-seropositive. Sequenced material: PBMCs. This chain connects TRBV10-3 to TRBJ2-3; TRBD1 matches at 12 bases. CDR3 DNA sequence: TGTGCCATCGGGACAGGGGGCTCAGATACGCAGTATTTT. It translates to CAIGTGGSDTQYF.